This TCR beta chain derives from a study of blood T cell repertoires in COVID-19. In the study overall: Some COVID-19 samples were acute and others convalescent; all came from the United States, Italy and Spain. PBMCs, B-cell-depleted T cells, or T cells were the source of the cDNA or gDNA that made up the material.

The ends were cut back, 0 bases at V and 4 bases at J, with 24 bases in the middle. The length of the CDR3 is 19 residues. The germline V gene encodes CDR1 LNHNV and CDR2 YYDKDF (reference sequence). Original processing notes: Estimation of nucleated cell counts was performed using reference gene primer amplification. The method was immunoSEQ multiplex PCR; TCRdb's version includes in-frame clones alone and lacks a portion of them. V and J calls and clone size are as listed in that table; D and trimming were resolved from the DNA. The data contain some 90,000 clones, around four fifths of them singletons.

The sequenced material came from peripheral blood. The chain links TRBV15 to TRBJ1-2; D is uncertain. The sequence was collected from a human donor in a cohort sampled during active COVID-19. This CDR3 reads CATSRDSEPAVPSLYGYTF. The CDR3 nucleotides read TGTGCCACCAGCAGAGATTCTGAGCCGGCGGTCCCCTCCCTCTATGGCTACACCTTC.